A selection of T cell receptor beta chains follows, all from one sample in a study of cytomegalovirus exposure and HLA in healthy donors. TCRdb's copy holds only in-frame clones and misses some; the assay was immunoSEQ multiplex PCR. The sample consists of 100,000 to 150,000 clones, over 60% of them appearing once. Material: PBMCs. The receptor set was obtained from a woman aged 40 to 55 in good health and CMV-seronegative. Each CDR3 is given with its conserved first and last residue. A D gene is named only where the DNA matches it firmly. For some rows the clone size is stated as once, few or many, or as a class when expanded; others skip it.

j_call	v_call	clone_size	d_call	cdr3_aa	cdr3_nt
TRBJ1-2	TRBV6-1	.	.	CASSTGFNYGYTF	TGTGCCAGTTCGACAGGATTTAACTATGGCTACACCTTC
TRBJ2-7	TRBV6-1	once	.	CASRDRDYEQYF	TGTGCCAGCAGGGACAGAGACTACGAGCAGTACTTC
TRBJ1-4	TRBV28	.	.	CASSQIRGGKLFF	TGTGCCAGCAGCCAAATACGGGGGGGAAAACTGTTTTTT
TRBJ2-5	TRBV7-9	.	TRBD1	CASSADRAQETQYF	TGTGCCAGCAGCGCAGACAGGGCCCAAGAGACCCAGTACTTC
TRBJ2-2	TRBV6-6	.	.	CASNPPGHDTGELFF	TGTGCCAGCAATCCCCCGGGACACGACACCGGGGAGCTGTTTTTT
TRBJ2-7	TRBV25-1	.	TRBD1	CASTHTLPGQSYEQYF	TGTGCCAGCACCCATACTCTACCGGGACAGTCCTACGAGCAGTACTTC
TRBJ1-3	TRBV11-2	.	.	CASSETTANSGNTIYF	TGTGCCAGCAGCGAAACGACTGCGAACTCTGGAAACACCATATATTTT
TRBJ1-4	TRBV28	.	TRBD1	CATFTGAREKLFF	TGTGCCACCTTCACAGGGGCTCGTGAAAAACTGTTTTTT
TRBJ2-5	TRBV7-9	.	TRBD2	CASSPGLAGGNLQETQYF	TGTGCCAGCAGCCCCGGACTAGCGGGCGGAAACTTACAAGAGACCCAGTACTTC
TRBJ2-1	TRBV28	.	TRBD2	CASSFIGRANNEQFF	TGTGCCAGCAGTTTTATCGGGAGGGCGAACAATGAGCAGTTCTTC
TRBJ2-7	TRBV28	once	TRBD2	CASRRLAGGYEQYF	TGTGCCAGCAGACGACTAGCGGGAGGATACGAGCAGTACTTC
TRBJ2-7	TRBV7-9	.	TRBD2	CASSRTSPFYEQYF	TGTGCCAGCAGCCGGACTAGCCCGTTCTACGAGCAGTACTTC
TRBJ2-7	TRBV14	.	.	CASSQDVEVRKYF	TGTGCCAGCAGCCAAGACGTCGAGGTGCGGAAGTACTTC
TRBJ2-5	TRBV2	.	.	CASSPTGRQETQYF	TGTGCCAGCAGTCCTACAGGCCGGCAAGAGACCCAGTACTTC
TRBJ2-1	TRBV11-2	.	TRBD2	CASSPQTSGSGQFF	TGTGCCAGCAGCCCTCAGACTAGCGGGAGCGGGCAGTTCTTC